A selection of T cell receptor beta chains follows, all from one sample in a study of cytomegalovirus exposure and HLA in healthy donors. Sequenced by immunoSEQ multiplex PCR; TCRdb stores in-frame clones only, minus some. The table has around 130,000 clones, over 75% seen once. Sequenced input: PBMCs. All receptors come from a woman aged 25-40 years in good health and CMV-seronegative. Both conserved end residues are part of each CDR3. The D gene is left open where the match is weak.

j_gene	d_gene	v_gene	CDR3aa
TRBJ2-7	TRBD2	TRBV5-4	CASSPMGGYEQYF
TRBJ2-2	-	TRBV30	CAWSRRSGELFF
TRBJ2-5	-	TRBV7-9	CASSLGDLREVGQETQYF
TRBJ2-5	TRBD1	TRBV29-1	CSSETGETQYF
TRBJ2-3	-	TRBV7-3	CASSLVGPDTQYF
TRBJ1-2	-	TRBV6-1	CASRIRGGSYGYTF
TRBJ1-2	TRBD1	TRBV6-5	CASSRDRGTNYGYTF
TRBJ1-2	-	TRBV9	CASSLQGNYGYTF
TRBJ2-1	TRBD1	TRBV19	CASSIRGRYNEQFF
TRBJ1-2	-	TRBV6-1	CASSYSGMGGYTF
TRBJ1-6	-	TRBV30	CAWSVVGGRLSYNSPLHF
TRBJ2-5	TRBD2	TRBV6-5	CASRIAGRETQYF
TRBJ2-7	TRBD1	TRBV19	CASSENRGPSYEQYF
TRBJ2-3	-	TRBV11-2	CASSSRISTDTQYF
TRBJ2-3	-	TRBV18	CASSPEISWGPTDTQYF
TRBJ1-2	-	TRBV30	CAWSRTDDNYGYTF
TRBJ1-1	-	TRBV9	CASSQLGGGGMNTEAFF
TRBJ1-1	TRBD1	TRBV5-1	CASSYRDRGFHTEAFF
TRBJ2-2	TRBD1	TRBV5-1	CASRLEPGQAANTGELFF
TRBJ2-5	TRBD2	TRBV5-1	CASSSIAGGQETQYF
TRBJ2-7	TRBD2	TRBV9	CASSGSGGSYEQYF
TRBJ1-6	TRBD1	TRBV7-9	CASSLDGTGGGSPLHF
TRBJ2-3	-	TRBV19	CASSMGQGSTDTQYF
TRBJ2-2	-	TRBV7-6	CASSFGGMNTGELFF
TRBJ1-2	TRBD1	TRBV6-1	CASSDRDRDYGYTF
TRBJ2-7	-	TRBV27	CASSLYGTPGRNYEQYF
TRBJ2-5	-	TRBV2	CASRLTDQETQYF
TRBJ2-5	-	TRBV7-2	CASSLGVSQETQYF
TRBJ2-1	-	TRBV27	CASSFRGNEQFF
TRBJ1-1	TRBD1	TRBV7-2	CASSLRQGNTEAFF
TRBJ1-1	TRBD1	TRBV6-5	CASSSGQGHIEAFF
TRBJ1-1	TRBD1	TRBV19	CASSIFLKGTGPNTEAFF
TRBJ2-3	TRBD1	TRBV6-1	CASSVGPTGGGTDTQYF
TRBJ1-1	-	TRBV6-5	CASSKQGGLEAFF
TRBJ1-2	TRBD1	TRBV15	CATSGDTRDRNYGYTF
TRBJ1-1	TRBD1	TRBV5-6	CASSRMDRAMNTEAFF
TRBJ2-3	-	TRBV18	CASSLGQSDTQYF